This entry lists 20 T cell receptor beta chains sequenced from one sample in a study of T cell changes during pregnancy in multiple sclerosis. The method was immunoSEQ multiplex PCR; TCRdb's version includes in-frame clones alone and lacks a portion of them. Of 85,000 to 120,000 clones in the sample, around 93% are singletons; the top ten hold roughly 1.5%. The starting material was peripheral blood, obtained after pregnancy. All receptors come from a female donor with multiple sclerosis, enrolled in a pregnancy study.

V usage is TRBV28 and J usage is TRBJ2-1; no clear D gene. V lost 3 bases, J lost 4 bases, and 10 bases lay in between. This CDR3 region has 14 residues. Germline values: CDR1 MDHEN, CDR2 SYDVKM. This chain's CDR3 is CASSFLRVYNEQFF. The CDR3 nucleotides are TGTGCCAGCAGTTTCCTACGGGTTTACAATGAGCAGTTCTTC. The variable domain in full, with the rest retrieved from reference TRBV28 and TRBJ2-1, is DVKVTQSSRYLVKRTGEKVFLECVQDMDHENMFWYRQDPGLGLRLIYFSYDVKMKEKGDIPEGYSVSREKKERFSLILESASTNQTSMYLCASSFLRVYNEQFFGPGTRLTVL.

This clone was seen more than once but under ten times. The chain couples TRBV6-6 to TRBJ1-6; D ambiguous. CDR3 length equals 14 residues. Germline V lookup: CDR1 MNHNY, CDR2 SVGAGI (reference sequence). The germline V and J ends were trimmed by 7 bases and 6 bases, with 13 bases remaining between them. The CDR3 DNA reads TGTGCCAGCACCATAAAACAGATTAATTCACCCCTCCACTTT. Its translation is CASTIKQINSPLHF.

V and J are TRBV5-4 and TRBJ2-2; 10 bases map to TRBD2. V gave up 4 bases and J gave up 6 bases; unmatched junction bases: 15. Germline lookup yields CDR1 SGHNT and CDR2 YYREEE (reference sequence). This CDR3 is 18 amino acids long. The CDR3, as DNA: TGTGCCAGCAGCACCGAGCCAGCGGGAGGGAGCAGGGCCGGGGAGCTGTTTTTT. Amino acids: CASSTEPAGGSRAGELFF.

The chain carries TRBV27 and TRBJ1-4, with TRBD1 matching over 7 bases. CDR1 is MNHEY and CDR2 is SMNVEV in the germline V gene (reference sequence). The CDR3 is 14 amino acids. The junction had 7 bases not matched to a gene; V was cut back by 6 bases and J by 6 bases. The CDR3 reads CASSPQGIYEKLFF. For the CDR3, the DNA is TGTGCCAGCAGCCCACAGGGGATCTATGAAAAACTGTTTTTT.

V gene TRBV6-5 combines with J gene TRBJ2-3; tentatively, D is TRBD2 (5 bases). The germline CDR1 and CDR2 sequences are MNHEY and SVGAGI. V was clipped by 2 bases and J by 1 base, with 13 bases between them. The CDR3 loop spans 16 amino acids. The CDR3 DNA reads as TGTGCCAGCAGTTACGGCGGGCAAGGTCGCACAGATACGCAGTATTTT. Its translation: CASSYGGQGRTDTQYF.

This clone came up once. The V and J genes are TRBV5-4 and TRBJ2-2, with 14 bases lining up with TRBD2. Per the germline V gene, CDR1 is SGHNT and CDR2 is YYREEE (reference sequence). V was clipped by 5 bases and J by 4 bases; unmatched bases: 7. The CDR3 consists of 17 residues. CDR3 in DNA: TGTGCCAGCAGTTCGATGACTAGCGGGAGGGGCACCGGGGAGCTGTTTTTT. It translates to CASSSMTSGRGTGELFF.

V is TRBV30 and J is TRBJ2-7, with D maybe TRBD2 (7 bases). Germline V gene sequence: CDR1 GTSNPN, CDR2 SVGIG (reference sequence). The length of the CDR3 is 17 residues. Trimming removed 4 bases at V and 2 bases at J, with 24 bases between. This CDR3 reads CAWTPPWRGGATYEQYF. CDR3 DNA sequence: TGTGCCTGGACCCCACCCTGGAGGGGGGGCGCAACCTACGAGCAGTACTTC.

This clone has more than one count but fewer than ten. The chain couples TRBV5-1 to TRBJ1-6; D gene unclear. Germline assignment: CDR1 SGHRS and CDR2 YFSETQ. Trimming took 0 bases from V and 8 from J, leaving 6 bases between them. CDR3 length: 13 residues. The CDR3 region is CASSLERDSPLHF. The CDR3 bases are TGCGCCAGCAGCTTGGAGAGAGATTCACCCCTCCACTTT.

This chain joins TRBV28 and TRBJ2-1; 7 bases line up with TRBD1. The junction had 2 bases not matched to a gene; V was cut back by 3 bases and J by 0 bases. Germline CDR1 reads MDHEN; CDR2 reads SYDVKM. This CDR3 region has 15 residues. Here the CDR3 DNA reads TGTGCCAGCAGTTTGACAGGGAGCTCCTACAATGAGCAGTTCTTC. Its translation is CASSLTGSSYNEQFF.

This clone was counted a few times. The chain links TRBV5-1 to TRBJ1-4; 7 bases agree with TRBD1. Trimming at V came to 4 bases and at J to 8 bases, leaving 5 bases not matched to a gene. The CDR3 runs to 13 residues. Germline V lookup: CDR1 SGHRS, CDR2 YFSETQ. The CDR3 is CASSPGTAEKLFF. CDR3 DNA: TGCGCCAGCAGCCCCGGGACAGCCGAAAAACTGTTTTTT. Combining the CDR3 with reference TRBV5-1 and TRBJ1-4 gives the whole variable domain KAGVTQTPRYLIKTRGQQVTLSCSPISGHRSVSWYQQTPGQGLQFLFEYFSETQRNKGNFPGRFSGRQFSNSRSEMNVSTLELGDSALYLCASSPGTAEKLFFGSGTQLSVL.

The gene calls are TRBV5-1 and TRBJ1-5, with D perhaps matching TRBD1 (5 bases). V dropped 4 bases and J dropped 7 bases, with 12 bases sitting between them. This CDR3 contains 13 residues. Germline-derived CDR1 and CDR2 are SGHRS and YFSETQ. CDR3 nucleotide sequence: TGCGCCAGCAGCGTTTGGGGGGAGCAGCCCCAGCATTTT. Translating it yields CASSVWGEQPQHF.

This chain links TRBV7-2 with TRBJ2-7; 13 positions match TRBD2. This CDR3 contains 16 residues. CDR1 is SGHTA, CDR2 FQGNSA, per germline. With 1 base clipped from V and 3 bases from J, the junction kept 3 bases outside the gene matches. Written as DNA, the CDR3 is TGTGCCAGCAGCTTAGAACTAGCGGGGGGGGGCTACGAGCAGTACTTC. Its translation is CASSLELAGGGYEQYF.

The chain is built from TRBV10-3 and TRBJ1-1; 11 bases are a match to TRBD1. V trimming: 10 bases; J trimming: 6 bases; junction bases outside the gene matches: 10. Germline V gene data show CDR1 as ENHRY and CDR2 as SYGVKD. This CDR3 has 14 amino acids. This chain's CDR3 is CASQGPGQGAEAFF. The CDR3 DNA reads as TGTGCCAGCCAAGGACCGGGACAGGGGGCTGAAGCTTTCTTT.

The chain has TRBV30 and TRBJ1-2; possibly TRBD1 for D (6 bases). This CDR3 is 11 amino acids long. Germline values: CDR1 GTSNPN, CDR2 SVGIG (reference sequence). Trimming left V 3 bases short and J 7 bases short, with 9 bases between. CDR3 coding DNA: TGTGCCTGGAGACAGACAGGTGGCTACACCTTC. Its protein product is CAWRQTGGYTF.

The chain couples TRBV5-6 to TRBJ1-6; 7 bases are a match to TRBD1. With 4 bases clipped from V and 3 bases from J, the junction kept 7 bases outside the gene matches. The CDR3 contains 16 residues. Germline CDR1 SGHDT, CDR2 YYEEEE. This CDR3 reads CASSPGTGDYNSPLHF. As DNA, the CDR3 is TGTGCCAGCAGCCCCGGAACAGGGGACTATAATTCACCCCTCCACTTT.

V is TRBV30 and J is TRBJ1-1; D not resolved. The germline V gene has CDR1 GTSNPN and CDR2 SVGIG (reference sequence). V lost 4 bases to trimming and J lost 0 bases, with 9 bases between them. The CDR3 is 13 amino acids. The DNA for the CDR3 is TGTGCCTGGATATGGGAGTTGAACACTGAAGCTTTCTTT. It specifies CAWIWELNTEAFF. Drawing the rest from reference TRBV30 and TRBJ1-1, the complete variable domain is SQTIHQWPATLVQPVGSPLSLECTVEGTSNPNLYWYRQAAGRGLQLLFYSVGIGQISSEVPQNLSASRPQDRQFILSSKKLLLSDSGFYLCAWIWELNTEAFFGQGTRLTVV.

This chain connects TRBV9 to TRBJ1-5; D is unresolved. The CDR3 contains 14 residues. Germline V CDR1 and CDR2: SGDLS, YYNGEE. V gave up 3 bases and J gave up 4 bases, with 11 bases separating them. Here the CDR3 reads CASSGSPGNQPQHF. The CDR3 nucleotides read TGTGCCAGCAGCGGAAGCCCGGGGAATCAGCCCCAGCATTTT.

The chain recombines TRBV7-9 with TRBJ2-7, with TRBD1 as a possible D gene (6 bases). V dropped 5 bases and J dropped 4 bases, with 27 bases sitting between them. The CDR3 runs to 18 residues. Germline V CDR1 and CDR2: SEHNR, FQNEAQ (reference sequence). The CDR3 reads CASSHSSRDRLSGYEQYF. CDR3 nucleotide sequence: TGTGCCAGCAGCCACTCCTCGCGAGACAGGCTATCTGGGTACGAGCAGTACTTC.

The chain is built from TRBV7-2 and TRBJ2-1; D is possibly TRBD2 (5 bases). The CDR3 totals 15 residues. V dropped 0 bases and J dropped 0 bases, with 6 bases sitting between them. The germline V gene has CDR1 SGHTA and CDR2 FQGNSA. This CDR3 is CASSLAGSSYNEQFF. The CDR3 DNA follows: TGTGCCAGCAGCTTAGCAGGGAGCTCCTACAATGAGCAGTTCTTC.

The genes are TRBV5-1 and TRBJ1-1; perhaps TRBD1 as D (5 bases). The CDR3 contains 13 residues. V dropped 5 bases and J dropped 1 base, with 9 bases sitting between them. CDR1 is SGHRS, CDR2 YFSETQ, per germline. The CDR3 bases are TGCGCCAGCAGTGAAGGGGAGAACACTGAAGCTTTCTTT. Its translation is CASSEGENTEAFF.